The 15 T cell receptor beta chains given below trace back to one sample, sequenced in a study of read filtering for tumor transcriptome and immune sequencing. The library was built from roughly 400 ng RNA with molecular barcoded adaptors for alpha/delta and beta/gamma chains. TCRdb analysed the reads with MiXCR anew, one entry per CDR3 protein. The sample lists more than 35,000 distinct CDR3 sequences, approximately 13% occurring once. The sequencing input was a population of CD138-negative cells sorted from bone marrow. The receptors stem from a donor over 35 with multiple myeloma.

This clonotype came up many times. This sequence joins TRBV30 and TRBJ1-1; D is uncertain. The V end was cut by 4 bases, the J end by 1 base, with 4 bases between. CDR1 is GTSNPN and CDR2 is SVGIG in the germline V gene (reference sequence). The CDR3 has 11 residues. CDR3 sequence (DNA): TGTGCCTGGACTACGAACACTGAAGCTTTCTTT. It specifies CAWTTNTEAFF.

There are many counts of this clonotype. The chain joins TRBV20-1 to TRBJ2-7, with 11 positions matching TRBD2. Germline V gives CDR1 DFQATT, CDR2 SNEGSKA (reference sequence). Losses at the gene ends were 5 bases for V and 4 bases for J; bases not matched to a gene: 10. The CDR3 is made up of 15 amino acids. The DNA of the CDR3 is TGCAGTGCTCACGGCGGGACTAGCGGCCTGTACGAGCAGTACTTC. Translated: CSAHGGTSGLYEQYF.

The genes are TRBV11-1 and TRBJ1-1; 7 positions match TRBD1. CDR1 and CDR2 from the germline V gene are SGHAT and FQDESV (reference sequence). This CDR3 is built from 15 residues. Trimming at V came to 4 bases and at J to 1 base, leaving 6 bases not matched to a gene. The DNA of the CDR3 is TGTGCCAGCAGCTCACGACAGGGTGCGAACACTGAAGCTTTCTTT. The encoded protein is CASSSRQGANTEAFF.

This clonotype was detected many times. The V call is TRBV15, the J call TRBJ2-7; no clear D. The germline V gene has CDR1 LNHNV and CDR2 YYDKDF (reference sequence). The CDR3 consists of 15 residues. The ends were cut back, 0 bases at V and 3 bases at J, with 12 bases in the middle. CDR3: CATSRDRGGIYEQYF. CDR3 nucleotides: TGTGCCACCAGCAGAGATCGCGGTGGGATCTACGAGCAGTACTTC.

The table lists this clonotype with many counts. The chain employs TRBV6-2 or TRBV6-3 and TRBJ1-1, with a possible D match to TRBD1 (5 bases). The ends were cut back, 7 bases at V and 11 bases at J, with 17 bases in the middle. Germline CDR1 reads MNHEY; CDR2 reads SVGEGT. The CDR3 has 12 residues. For the CDR3, the DNA is TGTGCCAGCAATACGGGGGGAAGAAGGGCTTTCTTT. This gives the protein CASNTGGRRAFF.

There are many counts of this clonotype. This chain joins TRBV4-1 and TRBJ2-1; 9 bases are a match to TRBD1. The V gene end was trimmed by 4 bases and the J gene end by 2 bases; junction bases not matched to a gene: 3. The CDR3 covers 15 residues. Per the germline V gene, CDR1 is MGHRA and CDR2 is YSYEKL. CDR3 loop: CASSPGTGTYNEQFF. CDR3 sequence (DNA): TGCGCCAGCAGCCCCGGGACAGGGACCTACAATGAGCAGTTCTTC.

This clonotype appeared many times. The chain has TRBV20-1 and TRBJ2-7; 9 bases map to TRBD2. Germline loops: CDR1 DFQATT, CDR2 SNEGSKA (reference sequence). Unmatched junction bases numbered 8, after V lost 5 bases and J lost 3 bases. CDR3 length: 14 residues. The CDR3 DNA follows: TGCAGTGCTGGACAGGAGACTAGCGGCTACGAGCAGTACTTC. It is translated as CSAGQETSGYEQYF.

In its sample, this clonotype is large (0.1 to 1%). This chain links TRBV3-2 with TRBJ2-3; the table's D call of TRBD1 was not tested on the DNA. TRBV3-2 is a pseudogene. This CDR3 spans 15 amino acids. In nucleotides, the CDR3 is TGTGCCAGCAGCCACCATTACCCCCCGGGAGATACGCAGTATTTT. It yields the protein CASSHHYPPGDTQYF.

The rearrangement joins TRBV29-1 to TRBJ2-3; 7 bases fit TRBD2. The CDR3 extends over 15 amino acids. In germline, CDR1 is SQVTM, CDR2 ANQGSEA. J gave up 6 bases and V 2 bases, and 11 bases lay outside the gene matches. The CDR3 nucleotides are TGCAGCGTTGAAACCGGGACTAAGAAGTTCGATACGCAGTATTTT. The encoded protein is CSVETGTKKFDTQYF.

At least ten counts were recorded for this clonotype. The chain combines TRBV10-3 with TRBJ2-3; tentatively, D is TRBD2 (6 bases). CDR3 size: 13 residues. CDR1 is ENHRY and CDR2 is SYGVKD in the germline V gene. V shed 3 bases and J shed 7 bases, with 11 bases lying between them. CDR3 amino acids: CAISEGGGNTQYF. CDR3 nucleotide sequence: TGTGCCATCAGTGAAGGTGGGGGGAATACGCAGTATTTT.

As regards this clonotype: Because it lacks the conserved phenylalanine or tryptophan at the end, this CDR3 is likely a read error. The DNA is omitted, as the CDR3 cannot be located on it reliably, and the CDR3 follows TCRdb's listing. The V gene is TRBV9, the J gene TRBJ2-1; the table's D gene call, TRBD1, was not cross checked with the DNA. The CDR3 spans 13 residues, counting both ends. The germline V gene encodes CDR1 SGDLS and CDR2 YYNGEE. The CDR3 spells CASSFTGVDEQLY.

This clonotype was counted between two and nine times. A much bigger clone sits one base away, suggesting this may be a read error. This chain joins TRBV5-1 and TRBJ2-3, with 7 bases fitting TRBD2. The CDR3 has 15 amino acids. Germline CDR1 is SGHRS and CDR2 is YFSETQ. The CDR3 DNA is TGCGCCAGCAGCTTGCTAGCGGCTAGCACAGATACGCCGTATTTT. This gives the protein CASSLLAASTDTPYF.

This clonotype was counted many times. The J gene is TRBJ2-5, the V gene TRBV20-1; D is undetermined. CDR3 size: 13 residues. Trimming stripped 1 base from V and 5 bases from J, with 11 bases between. Germline-derived CDR1 and CDR2 are DFQATT and SNEGSKA (reference sequence). CDR3 coding DNA: TGCAGTGCTAGAGGCGGAGTGGGTGAGACCCAGTACTTC. Protein product: CSARGGVGETQYF.

This clonotype has ten or more counts. The V call is TRBV29-1, the J call TRBJ2-3; 7 nucleotides match TRBD2. The germline CDR1 and CDR2 sequences are SQVTM and ANQGSEA. V was clipped by 2 bases and J by 1 base; unmatched bases: 6. CDR3 size: 15 residues. CDR3 residues: CSVERRERGTDTQYF. The DNA for the CDR3 is TGCAGCGTTGAACGGCGGGAGAGGGGCACAGATACGCAGTATTTT.

This clonotype showed up many times. The rearrangement uses TRBV4-1 and TRBJ1-2, with 9 bases that match TRBD1. The germline gives CDR1 MGHRA, CDR2 YSYEKL. The CDR3 is 17 amino acids. Trimming removed 4 bases from V and 2 bases from J; junction bases left unmatched: 11. The CDR3, as DNA: TGCGCCAGCAGCCTCGCACCTTACAGGGGGCTCAACTATGGCTACACCTTC. Translating it yields CASSLAPYRGLNYGYTF.